This T cell receptor (beta chain) is drawn from a study of blood T cell repertoires in COVID-19. Libraries were prepared by immunoSEQ multiplex PCR; TCRdb keeps only in-frame clonotypes and omits some of them. The sample has about 96,000 clones; approximately 84% are singletons. The CDR3 runs to 13 residues. The germline V and J ends were trimmed by 8 bases and 0 bases, with 10 bases remaining between them. Sequences were obtained from peripheral blood. The gene calls are TRBV12-3 or TRBV12-4 and TRBJ2-5, with D possibly TRBD1 on 6 matching bases. The sequence was obtained from a woman in her fifties or sixties with acute or convalescent COVID-19. The CDR3 DNA sequence: TGTGCCAGCCAGGGGCCAGACCAAGAGACCCAGTACTTC. It codes for CASQGPDQETQYF.